Below, one T cell receptor beta chain is given with its context. The antigen remains undetermined. Germline is not matched at one junction end, which may reflect a read error. It was genomic DNA that served as the template for profiling TCR beta VDJ and CDR3. TCRdb reprocessed the reads with MiXCR, giving one entry per CDR3 protein. Of about 180,000 distinct CDR3 sequences listed, 45% to 50% are singletons. This record comes from a study of CD8+CD57+ T cells in acquired aplastic anemia. About the research overall: The DNA of sorted CD4+ and CD8+ cells averaged 3.2 ug. Where healthy donors were concerned, CD4+ cells averaged about 11 million reads. Notes on the study in general: Patients and controls shared twenty-nine CD8+ CDR3 sequences. Statistical testing detected no significant gap in CD8+ Simpson's diversity between patients and controls.

Germline-derived CDR1 and CDR2 are SGHVS and FNYEAQ. The CDR3 is 16 amino acids. The specimen sequenced was sorted CD4+, CD8+, or CD8+CD57+ T cells (not recorded which) from PBMCs. This sequence originates from a human donor in good health. The rearrangement joins TRBV7-6 to TRBJ1-5; a weak D match, TRBD1 (5 bases). CDR3 region: CASSLEGEYSNQPQHF. CDR3 coding DNA: TGTGCCAGCAGCTTGGAAGGGGAATATAGCAATCAGCCCCAGCATTTC. Combining the CDR3 with reference TRBV7-6 and TRBJ1-5 gives the whole variable domain GAGVSQSPRYKVTKRGQDVALRCDPISGHVSLYWYRQALGQGPEFLTYFNYEAQQDKSGLPNDRFSAERPEGSISTLTIQRTEQRDSAMYRCASSLEGEYSNQPQHFGDGTRLSIL.